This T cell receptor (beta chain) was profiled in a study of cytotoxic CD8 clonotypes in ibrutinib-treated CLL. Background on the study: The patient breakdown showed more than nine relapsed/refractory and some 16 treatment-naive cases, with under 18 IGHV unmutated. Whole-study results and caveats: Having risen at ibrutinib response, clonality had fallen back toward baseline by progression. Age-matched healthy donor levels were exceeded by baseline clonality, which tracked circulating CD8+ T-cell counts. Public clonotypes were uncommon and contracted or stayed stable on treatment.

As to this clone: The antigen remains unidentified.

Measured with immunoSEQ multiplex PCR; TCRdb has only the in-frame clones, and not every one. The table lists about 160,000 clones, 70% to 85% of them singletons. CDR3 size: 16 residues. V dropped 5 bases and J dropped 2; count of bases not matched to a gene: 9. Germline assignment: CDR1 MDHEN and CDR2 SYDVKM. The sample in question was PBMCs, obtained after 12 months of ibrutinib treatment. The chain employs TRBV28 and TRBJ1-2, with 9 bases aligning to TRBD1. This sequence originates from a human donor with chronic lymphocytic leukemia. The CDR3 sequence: CASSPLTGTGNYGYTF. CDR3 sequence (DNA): TGTGCCAGCAGTCCACTCACCGGGACAGGGAACTATGGCTACACCTTC.